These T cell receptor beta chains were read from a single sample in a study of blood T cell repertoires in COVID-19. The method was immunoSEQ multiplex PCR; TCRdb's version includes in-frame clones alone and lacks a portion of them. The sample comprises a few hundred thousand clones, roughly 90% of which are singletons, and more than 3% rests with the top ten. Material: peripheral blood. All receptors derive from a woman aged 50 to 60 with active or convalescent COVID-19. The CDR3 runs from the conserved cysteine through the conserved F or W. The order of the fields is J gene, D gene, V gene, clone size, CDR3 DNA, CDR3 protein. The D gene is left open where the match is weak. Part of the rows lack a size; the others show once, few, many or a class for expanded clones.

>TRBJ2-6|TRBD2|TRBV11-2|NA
TGTGCCAGCAGCTTCATAGCGGGGGGTTCTGGGGCCAACGTCCTGACTTTC
CASSFIAGGSGANVLTF
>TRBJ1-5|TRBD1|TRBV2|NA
TGTGCCAGCAGAGGGGACAGGGGGATCCGGCCCCAGCATTTT
CASRGDRGIRPQHF
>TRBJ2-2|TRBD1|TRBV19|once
TGTGCCAGTAGTAGAACAGGGGCCACTACCGGGGAGCTGTTTTTT
CASSRTGATTGELFF
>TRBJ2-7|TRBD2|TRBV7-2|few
TGTGCCAGCAGCCCATGGGCGGGGGGAACCTACGAGCAGTACTTC
CASSPWAGGTYEQYF
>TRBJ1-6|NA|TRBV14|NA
TGTGCCAGCAGCCAAATCCCTATGACACCCCTCCACTTT
CASSQIPMTPLHF
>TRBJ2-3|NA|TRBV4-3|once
TGCGCCAGCAGCCAAGATGGGGGCCTGGGAGATACGCAGTATTTT
CASSQDGGLGDTQYF
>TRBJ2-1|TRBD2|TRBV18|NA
TGTGCCAGCTCCCTTGGACTAGCGGGAGCCGGCAATGAGCAGTTCTTC
CASSLGLAGAGNEQFF
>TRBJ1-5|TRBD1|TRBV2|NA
TGTGCCAGCAGGGAAACCGGGACAGGGAATCAGCCCCAGCATTTT
CASRETGTGNQPQHF
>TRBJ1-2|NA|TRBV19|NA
TGTGCCAGTAGTATTTCAGATAACTATGGCTACACCTTC
CASSISDNYGYTF
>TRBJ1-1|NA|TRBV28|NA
TGTGCCAGCAGTTTATATCCGCAGGGAGGTGAAGCTTTCTTT
CASSLYPQGGEAFF
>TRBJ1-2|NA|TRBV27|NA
TGTGCCAGCAGTCCTCAGAGCGTTGATAACTATGGCTACACCTTC
CASSPQSVDNYGYTF
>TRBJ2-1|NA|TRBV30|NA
TGTGCCTGGAGTACCCCCAAAGCCTTACGGGGGTACAATGAGCAGTTCTTC
CAWSTPKALRGYNEQFF
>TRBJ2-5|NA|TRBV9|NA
TGTGCCAGCAGCGGACAGAACCAAGAGACCCAGTACTTC
CASSGQNQETQYF
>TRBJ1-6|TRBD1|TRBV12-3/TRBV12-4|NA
TGTGCCAGCAGTGGACAGGGACAAACCCCCCTCCACTTT
CASSGQGQTPLHF
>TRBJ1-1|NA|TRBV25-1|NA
TGTGCCAGCAGTGATCACATGGGGAGCACTGAAGCTTTCTTT
CASSDHMGSTEAFF
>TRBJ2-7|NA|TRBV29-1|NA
TGCAGCGTTGGTGGACAGGCCCGGGGGGAGCAGTACTTC
CSVGGQARGEQYF
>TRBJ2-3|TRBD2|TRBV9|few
TGTGCCAGCAGCGTAACTAGCGGGGTGACGGGCACAGATACGCAGTATTTT
CASSVTSGVTGTDTQYF
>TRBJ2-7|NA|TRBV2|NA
TGTGCCAGCAGTGAGCAGGGCAGTACCTACGAGCAGTACTTC
CASSEQGSTYEQYF
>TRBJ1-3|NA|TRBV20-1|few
TGCAGTGCAGGACAGGGAAACACCATATATTTT
CSAGQGNTIYF
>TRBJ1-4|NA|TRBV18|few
TGTGCCAGCTCACCACCTAGTCTGTTGGCTAATGAAAAACTGTTTTTT
CASSPPSLLANEKLFF
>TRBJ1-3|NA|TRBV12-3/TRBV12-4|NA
TGTGCCAGCAGTTTGAGTGAGGACACCATATATTTT
CASSLSEDTIYF
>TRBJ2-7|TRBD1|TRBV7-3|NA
TGTGCCAGCAGCTCCGGACAGGGAATGGAGCAGTACTTC
CASSSGQGMEQYF
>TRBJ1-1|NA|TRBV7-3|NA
TGTGCCAGCAGCCCAGGTCATGGGAACACTGAAGCTTTCTTT
CASSPGHGNTEAFF
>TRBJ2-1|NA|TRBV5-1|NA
TGCGCCAGCACCCCGGGTTCCTACAATGAGCAGTTCTTC
CASTPGSYNEQFF
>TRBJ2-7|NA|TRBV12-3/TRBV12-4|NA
TGTGCCAGCAGCGTCAGATGGGACTCAACCCACTCTTTC
CASSVRWDSTHSF
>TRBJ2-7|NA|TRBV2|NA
TGTGCCAGCATTTCTCCGAGCTCCTACGAGCAGTACTTC
CASISPSSYEQYF
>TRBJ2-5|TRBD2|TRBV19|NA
TGTGCCAGTAAACTAGCGGGGGGAGAGACCCAGTACTTC
CASKLAGGETQYF
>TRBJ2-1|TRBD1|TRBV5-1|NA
TGCGCCAGCAGTATAGGGACAGGGGCGGCAGATGAGCAGTTCTTC
CASSIGTGAADEQFF
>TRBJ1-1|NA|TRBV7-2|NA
TGTGCCAGCAGCTGGGGGGGCAGGAACACTGAAGCTTTCTTT
CASSWGGRNTEAFF
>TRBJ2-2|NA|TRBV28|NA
TGTGCCAGCAGTTTTTGGGGCAGGACGAACACCGGGGAGCTGTTTTTT
CASSFWGRTNTGELFF
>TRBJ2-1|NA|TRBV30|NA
TGTGCCTGGAGTGTATCCAGGGGTGATGAGCAGTTCTTC
CAWSVSRGDEQFF
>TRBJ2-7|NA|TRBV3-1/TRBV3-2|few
TGTGCCAGCAGCCAATACGCGAGCTCCTACGAGCAGTACTTC
CASSQYASSYEQYF
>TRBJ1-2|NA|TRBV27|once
TGTGCCAGCAGGGGTGGGGCGCCTGGCTACACCTTC
CASRGGAPGYTF
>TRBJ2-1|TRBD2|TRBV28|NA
TGTGCCAGCAGTTTCCTTTGGCGGGAGGGCTTCTCCTACAATGAGCAGTTCTTC
CASSFLWREGFSYNEQFF
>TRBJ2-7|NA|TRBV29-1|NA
TGCAGCGTTCTTCTTCGAGGGGGCTACGAGCAGTACTTC
CSVLLRGGYEQYF
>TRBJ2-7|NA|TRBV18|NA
TGTGCCAGCTCCCTCGGACATTCCGAGCAGTACTTC
CASSLGHSEQYF
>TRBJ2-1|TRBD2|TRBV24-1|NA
TGTGCCACCAGTGATGCCGGACTAGCGGGAGTCAATGAGCAGTTCTTC
CATSDAGLAGVNEQFF